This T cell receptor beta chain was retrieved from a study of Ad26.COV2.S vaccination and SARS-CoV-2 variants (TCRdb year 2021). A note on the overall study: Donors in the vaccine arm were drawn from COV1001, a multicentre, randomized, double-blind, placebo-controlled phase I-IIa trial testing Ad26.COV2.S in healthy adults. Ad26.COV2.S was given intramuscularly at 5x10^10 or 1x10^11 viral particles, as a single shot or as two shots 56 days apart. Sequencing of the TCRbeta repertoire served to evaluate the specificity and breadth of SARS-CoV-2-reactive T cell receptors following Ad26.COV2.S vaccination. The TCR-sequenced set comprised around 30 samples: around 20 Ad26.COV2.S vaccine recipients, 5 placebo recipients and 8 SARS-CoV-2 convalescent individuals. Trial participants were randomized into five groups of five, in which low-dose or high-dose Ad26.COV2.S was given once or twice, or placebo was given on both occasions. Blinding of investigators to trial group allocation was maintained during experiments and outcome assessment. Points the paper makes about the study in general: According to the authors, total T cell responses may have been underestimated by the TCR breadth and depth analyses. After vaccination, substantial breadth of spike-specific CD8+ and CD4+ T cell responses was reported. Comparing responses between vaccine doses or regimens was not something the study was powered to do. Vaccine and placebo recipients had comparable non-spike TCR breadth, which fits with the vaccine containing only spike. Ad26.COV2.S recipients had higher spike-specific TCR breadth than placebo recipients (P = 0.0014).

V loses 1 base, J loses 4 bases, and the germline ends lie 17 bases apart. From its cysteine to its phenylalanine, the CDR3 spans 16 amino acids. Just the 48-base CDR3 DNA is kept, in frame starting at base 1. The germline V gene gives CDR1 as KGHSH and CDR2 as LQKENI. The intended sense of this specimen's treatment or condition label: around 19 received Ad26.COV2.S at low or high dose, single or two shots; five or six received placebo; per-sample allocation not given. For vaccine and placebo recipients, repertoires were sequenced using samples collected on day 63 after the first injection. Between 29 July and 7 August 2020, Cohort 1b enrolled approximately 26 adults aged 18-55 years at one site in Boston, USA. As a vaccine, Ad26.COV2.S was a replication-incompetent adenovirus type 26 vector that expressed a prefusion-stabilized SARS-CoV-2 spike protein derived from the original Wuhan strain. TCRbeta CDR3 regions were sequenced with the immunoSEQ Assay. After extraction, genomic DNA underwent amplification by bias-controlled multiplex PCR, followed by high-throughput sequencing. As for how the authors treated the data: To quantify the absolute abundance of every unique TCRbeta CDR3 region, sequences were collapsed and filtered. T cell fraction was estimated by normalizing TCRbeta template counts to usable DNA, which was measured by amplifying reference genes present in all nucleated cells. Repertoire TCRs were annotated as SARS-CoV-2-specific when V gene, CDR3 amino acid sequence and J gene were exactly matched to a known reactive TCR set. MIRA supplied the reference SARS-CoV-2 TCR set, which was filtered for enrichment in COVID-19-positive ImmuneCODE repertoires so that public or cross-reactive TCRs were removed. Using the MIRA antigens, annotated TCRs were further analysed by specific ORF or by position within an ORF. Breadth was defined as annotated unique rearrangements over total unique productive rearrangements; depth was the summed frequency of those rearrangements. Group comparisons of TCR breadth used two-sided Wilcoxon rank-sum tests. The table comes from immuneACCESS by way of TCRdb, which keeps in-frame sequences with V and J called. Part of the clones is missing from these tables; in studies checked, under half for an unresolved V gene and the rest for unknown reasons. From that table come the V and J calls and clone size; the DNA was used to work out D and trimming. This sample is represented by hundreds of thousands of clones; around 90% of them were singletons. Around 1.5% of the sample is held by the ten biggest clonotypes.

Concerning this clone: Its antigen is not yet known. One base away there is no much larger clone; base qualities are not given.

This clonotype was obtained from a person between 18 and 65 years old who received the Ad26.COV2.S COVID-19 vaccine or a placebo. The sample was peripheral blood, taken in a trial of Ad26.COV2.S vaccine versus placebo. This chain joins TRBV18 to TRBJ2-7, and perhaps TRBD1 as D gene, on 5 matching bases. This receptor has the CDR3 CASSPQGGASLYEQYF. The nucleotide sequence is TGTGCCAGCTCACCACAGGGTGGGGCTTCACTTTACGAGCAGTACTTC. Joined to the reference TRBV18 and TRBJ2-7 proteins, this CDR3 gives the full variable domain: NAGVMQNPRHLVRRRGQEARLRCSPMKGHSHVYWYRQLPEEGLKFMVYLQKENIIDESGMPKERFSAEFPKEGPSILRIQQVVRGDSAAYFCASSPQGGASLYEQYFGPGTRLTVT.